The rows below give T cell receptor beta chains drawn from one sample of a study of control samples from healthy donors and cancer patients. The method was immunoSEQ multiplex PCR; TCRdb's version includes in-frame clones alone and lacks a portion of them. The sample holds roughly 150,000 clones, approximately 93% seen once. Sequenced sample: blood. Every receptor here comes from a man aged 18 to 30 in good health. CDR3s include the opening cysteine and the closing phenylalanine or tryptophan. A D gene is named only where the DNA matches it firmly. The size field is filled for only some rows; it gives once, few, many or a size class.

j_gene: TRBJ1-1
d_gene: NA
v_gene: TRBV9
abundance: NA
len: 15
CDR3nt: TGTGCCAGCAGCGTAGGAGAGGGGTTGTACACTGAAGCTTTCTTT
CDR3aa: CASSVGEGLYTEAFF

j_gene: TRBJ1-5
d_gene: NA
v_gene: TRBV6-6
abundance: NA
len: 15
CDR3nt: TGTGCCAGCAGTTACTCGTACAGCAGCAATCAGCCCCAGCATTTT
CDR3aa: CASSYSYSSNQPQHF

j_gene: TRBJ1-1
d_gene: NA
v_gene: TRBV28
abundance: NA
len: 17
CDR3nt: TGTGCCAGCAGTTTTTCCAAGACTTCTTACGAGAACACTGAAGCTTTCTTT
CDR3aa: CASSFSKTSYENTEAFF

j_gene: TRBJ2-1
d_gene: NA
v_gene: TRBV6-4
abundance: once
len: 15
CDR3nt: TGTGCCAGCAGTGACTCCTACGGACAGTACAATGAGCAGTTCTTC
CDR3aa: CASSDSYGQYNEQFF

j_gene: TRBJ2-7
d_gene: TRBD2
v_gene: TRBV5-4
abundance: NA
len: 16
CDR3nt: TGTGCCAGCAGCCTCTTTGGGACTAGCGCGTCCTACGAGCAGTACTTC
CDR3aa: CASSLFGTSASYEQYF

j_gene: TRBJ2-4
d_gene: NA
v_gene: TRBV28
abundance: NA
len: 10
CDR3nt: TGTGCCAGCTTATTTGAAGATTGGTACTTC
CDR3aa: CASLFEDWYF

j_gene: TRBJ2-7
d_gene: NA
v_gene: TRBV6-5
abundance: NA
len: 14
CDR3nt: TGTGCCAGCAGTTACTCAGGGAGCTCCTACGAGCAGTACTTC
CDR3aa: CASSYSGSSYEQYF

j_gene: TRBJ2-1
d_gene: TRBD1
v_gene: TRBV18
abundance: NA
len: 16
CDR3nt: TGTGCCAGCTCACCACAGGACAGGGTCTCCTACAATGAGCAGTTCTTC
CDR3aa: CASSPQDRVSYNEQFF

j_gene: TRBJ1-5
d_gene: TRBD1
v_gene: TRBV3-1/TRBV3-2
abundance: NA
len: 14
CDR3nt: TGTGCCAGCAGCCCGAACAACAGGGGAAGGCCCCAGCATTTT
CDR3aa: CASSPNNRGRPQHF

j_gene: TRBJ1-2
d_gene: TRBD1
v_gene: TRBV30
abundance: NA
len: 15
CDR3nt: TGTGCCTGGAGTTTCGGGACAGGGGGCGCAGAAGGCTACACCTTC
CDR3aa: CAWSFGTGGAEGYTF

j_gene: TRBJ1-2
d_gene: NA
v_gene: TRBV30
abundance: NA
len: 11
CDR3nt: TGTGCCTGGAGTGGAGGGTATGGCTACACCTTC
CDR3aa: CAWSGGYGYTF

j_gene: TRBJ2-7
d_gene: NA
v_gene: TRBV19
abundance: NA
len: 13
CDR3nt: TGTGCCAGTAGTATAGGAGGATTCTACGAGCAGTACTTC
CDR3aa: CASSIGGFYEQYF

j_gene: TRBJ1-1
d_gene: NA
v_gene: TRBV6-5
abundance: NA
len: 14
CDR3nt: TGTGCCAGCAGTCCTGGGGCTCGGAACACTGAAGCTTTCTTT
CDR3aa: CASSPGARNTEAFF

j_gene: TRBJ1-1
d_gene: TRBD1
v_gene: TRBV7-9
abundance: NA
len: 13
CDR3nt: TGTGCCAGCAGCCCGACAGGGAGGGCTGAAGCTTTCTTT
CDR3aa: CASSPTGRAEAFF

j_gene: TRBJ1-1
d_gene: NA
v_gene: TRBV6-5
abundance: NA
len: 14
CDR3nt: TGTGCCAGCAGTTACCTCACAGGGAGCACTGAAGCTTTCTTT
CDR3aa: CASSYLTGSTEAFF

j_gene: TRBJ1-2
d_gene: NA
v_gene: TRBV7-2
abundance: NA
len: 11
CDR3nt: TGTGCCAGCAGCGACAACTATGGCTACACCTTC
CDR3aa: CASSDNYGYTF

j_gene: TRBJ1-2
d_gene: NA
v_gene: TRBV7-8
abundance: NA
len: 14
CDR3nt: TGTGCCAGCAGTCCGGGGCACCCGGGAGGCGGCCACACCTTC
CDR3aa: CASSPGHPGGGHTF